This T cell receptor (beta chain) was identified during a study of identical twins (dated by TCRdb to the mid-2010s). Looking at the study overall: The study deep-sequenced TCR alpha and beta repertoires from monozygotic twins, unrelated adults of various ages and cord blood to test whether fetal clonotypes persist. To rule out contamination, the twin experiments were replicated at different times with different library preparation protocols.

The paper as a whole reports these results and caveats: Abundant cord blood beta clonotypes had fewer insertions, young adult naive repertoires showed a similar but weaker trend, and memory repertoires showed no such trend. Zero-insertion analyses could be partly confounded by invariant T cells such as MAIT and iNKT, although diverse VJ usage argued against such confounding for most clonotypes. Because the same donors could not be followed over many years, the conclusions depended on cross-sectional statistical analysis. In monozygotic twins, out-of-frame TCR alpha sharing was systematically underestimated by recombination models, although the models agreed with sharing between unrelated individuals. Out-of-frame TCR alpha sequences shared between twins showed an excess of low generation-probability sequences compared with coincidental sharing between unrelated individuals. Excess twin sharing in beta out-of-frame sequences was weaker because fewer shared sequences lowered the signal-to-noise ratio.

Per the germline V gene (reference sequence), MNHEY is the CDR1 and SMNVEV is the CDR2. The cysteine opens and the phenylalanine closes a CDR3 of 14 amino acids. Only CDR3 DNA is held: 42 bases, read in frame from base 1. The junction carries 12 bases between V and J, which are trimmed by 3 bases and 5 bases respectively. Library preparation used 5' RACE. The reads were generated on an Illumina HiSeq 2000. A universal primer binding site was introduced by template switching, and a unique molecular identifier was present in the final cDNA, enabling accurate counting of TCR cDNA molecules. Specific primers in the conserved constant-segment region were used to synthesize first-strand cDNA for the TCR alpha and beta chains. To control for contamination, each cDNA library was double barcoded with a SMART-Mk sample barcode plus Illumina barcodes. TruSeq adapter sequences and Illumina sample barcodes were added in two successive PCR steps. TCR alpha and beta cDNA libraries were sequenced on the Illumina HiSeq platform with custom primers. The paper's data handling went like this. MiGEC was used to process raw reads and extract unique molecular identifiers, and MiXCR was used to find CDR3 positions. Recombination models were inferred per individual with the repgenHMM and IGoR tools using an EM algorithm. The tcR package in R was used for shared clonotype analysis, with sharing normalized by the product of cloneset sizes. Out-of-frame nonproductive sequences were analyzed to study raw recombination free of thymic and clonal selection effects. TCRdb reprocessing: public reads trimmed at Q25 with fastp, clones called with MiXCR, in-frame beta chains kept. Each entry is one CDR3 protein sequence, shown with its most common DNA and genes. What appears here as the V and J calls and clone size reflects TCRdb's work, not the paper's. The sample has about 890,000 distinct CDR3 sequences on record, 9% to 15% of them singletons. The ten largest clonotypes hold around 1.5% of the sample.

Worth noting for this clonotype: Its target antigen remains unknown. No base quality values were provided; no much bigger clone lies one nucleotide off.

Every donor was a healthy Caucasian. The twin cohort comprised three pairs of female monozygotic twins, all aged about 18 to 29 years. RNA for TCR libraries was isolated from peripheral blood mononuclear cells. In addition, the sample was reused for a study of yellow fever vaccine responses in identical twins. The second study's paper adds: According to the authors, the vaccine-induced T cell response in identical twins seemed to be partly convergent and partly specific to each individual. The study precisely tracked vaccine-responding T cell clones in identical twins.

Input material: PBMCs. This receptor was identified in a woman aged 18-30 years in good health. This chain joins TRBV27 to TRBJ2-3; the D segment could be TRBD2, given 5 matching bases. The CDR3 in this case is CASSLRGPGDTQYF. The nucleotide sequence is TGTGCCAGCAGTTTGCGAGGGCCGGGAGATACGCAGTATTTT.